The 7 T cell receptor beta chains listed next were all sequenced from one sample in a study of identical twins. TCRdb passed the 5' RACE reads through MiXCR, listing each CDR3 protein once. The data show around 1.7 million distinct CDR3 sequences, with around 29% seen just once and about 0.25% held by the top ten. Sequenced sample: cord blood. These TCRs come from a newborn girl in good health.

This chain joins TRBV28 and TRBJ1-2, with D unclear. Germline CDR1 MDHEN, CDR2 SYDVKM. The V end lost 10 bases, the J end lost 8 bases, and 14 bases lay between the germline ends. This CDR3 spans 11 amino acids. In DNA form, the CDR3 reads TGTGCCATCACGGGGTTTGGGGGCTACACCTTC. Its translation is CAITGFGGYTF.

This clonotype occurred a few times. V is TRBV7-2 and J is TRBJ2-3; TRBD2 is a possible D gene (5 bases). V was pared by 4 bases and J by 14 bases, with 13 bases between. This CDR3 is built from 11 residues. Germline CDR1 reads SGHTA; CDR2 reads FQGNSA. CDR3 sequence: CASSSLGGGYF. CDR3 DNA: TGTGCCAGCAGCTCCCTAGGAGGCGGGTATTTT.

J is TRBJ2-7 and V is TRBV5-1, with a tentative D call TRBD1 (5 bases). The better agreement between TRBJ2-5 and the DNA end casts doubt on the J call. From germline, CDR1 is SGHRS and CDR2 YFSETQ. The CDR3 length is 15 residues. The CDR3 is CASSWARGGQETQYF. As DNA, the CDR3 is TGCGCCAGCAGCTGGGCAAGGGGCGGTCAAGAGACCCAGTACTTC.

The chain uses TRBV4-2 and TRBJ1-5; the D is unclear. Germline CDR1 LGHNA, CDR2 YNFKEQ. This CDR3 spans 15 amino acids. With 1 base removed from V and 0 bases from J, the gap between germline ends came to 7 bases. The CDR3 region has the DNA TGTGCCAGCAGCCAAGTAGGCGCTAGCAATCAGCCCCAGCATTTT. Translated: CASSQVGASNQPQHF.

The V gene is TRBV7-9, the J gene TRBJ2-3; D perhaps matches TRBD2 (6 bases). CDR1 is SEHNR and CDR2 is FQNEAQ in the germline V gene (reference sequence). V was cut by 4 bases and J by 2 bases, with 16 bases left in between. The CDR3 is 16 residues long. In DNA, the CDR3 is TGTGCCAGCAGCTCGACGGGAGAGGGTGTCACAGATACGCAGTATTTT. The encoded protein is CASSSTGEGVTDTQYF. The full variable domain, rest sourced from reference TRBV7-9 and TRBJ2-3, is DTGVSQNPRHKITKRGQNVTFRCDPISEHNRLYWYRQTLGQGPEFLTYFQNEAQLEKSRLLSDRFSAERPKGSFSTLEIQRTEQGDSAMYLCASSSTGEGVTDTQYFGPGTRLTVL.

This clonotype has more than one count but fewer than ten. V gene TRBV20-1 combines with J gene TRBJ2-3; D remains ambiguous. The CDR3 loop spans 14 amino acids. V lost 0 bases and J 0 bases, leaving 7 bases between the germline ends. Germline lookup yields CDR1 DFQATT and CDR2 SNEGSKA (reference sequence). CDR3 protein: CSAREVGSTDTQYF. CDR3 nucleotides: TGCAGTGCTAGAGAGGTGGGCAGCACAGATACGCAGTATTTT.

J is TRBJ1-1 and V is TRBV4-2, with D possibly being TRBD1 (5 bases). The CDR3 is 14 amino acids. V was trimmed by 0 bases and J by 10 bases, leaving 15 bases between them. Germline CDR1 and CDR2: LGHNA and YNFKEQ. The CDR3 here is CASSQDRDLFRAFF. The CDR3 coding sequence is TGTGCCAGCAGCCAAGACAGGGATCTGTTCCGAGCTTTCTTT.